Below, one TCR beta chain is given with its context. TCRdb reanalysed the 5' RACE reads using MiXCR and keeps one entry per CDR3 protein. The sample has about 520,000 distinct CDR3 sequences, 22% seen once. CDR3 length: 14 residues. The V gene's germline CDR1 is DFQATT and CDR2 SNEGSKA (reference sequence). The entry originates in a study of identical twins. Donors were all healthy Caucasians. The same data also went into a second study, on T cells expressing NK-cell markers.

The chain uses TRBV20-1 and TRBJ1-1; D is undetermined. Sequenced sample: CD4+ T cells sorted from blood. This clonotype was obtained from a woman between 18 and 29 years old in good health. The CDR3 DNA sequence: TGCAGCCTCGATCCTTTACTGGGGAACACTGAAGCTTTCTTT. Amino acids: CSLDPLLGNTEAFF.